This TCR beta chain was documented in a study of T cells in Graves' hyperthyroidism and ophthalmopathy. Amplification yielded TCR beta CDR3 regions, with RNA transcripts as the source. The primer set for the first-round RT-PCR of the TCR CDR3 was HTBI. TCRdb independently ran MiXCR on the multiplex PCR reads; one entry per CDR3 protein. This table has approximately 510,000 distinct CDR3 sequences, around 43% appearing once. Study-level points and caveats: The authors' 13 V-J model separated ophthalmopathy from stable hyperthyroidism.

For this clonotype: The target antigen is unknown.

Based on clinical symptoms, serum thyroxine and TRAb, thyroid ultrasound and orbital computed tomography, diagnoses were reached. Germline values: CDR1 SQVTM, CDR2 ANQGSEA. Between the trimmed V and J ends, which lost 4 bases and 5 bases, there was a span of 16 bases. CDR3 length: 14 amino acids. The TCR originated in an adult woman with Graves' disease, either hyperthyroidism or ophthalmopathy (not recorded which). The genes are TRBV29-1 and TRBJ2-3; D is possibly TRBD2 (5 bases). The specimen sequenced was peripheral blood or thyroid tissue (not recorded which). CDR3 bases: TGCAGCGTTGTAGGCGGGCGGGTCGGAGATACGCAGTATTTT. Encoded protein: CSVVGGRVGDTQYF.